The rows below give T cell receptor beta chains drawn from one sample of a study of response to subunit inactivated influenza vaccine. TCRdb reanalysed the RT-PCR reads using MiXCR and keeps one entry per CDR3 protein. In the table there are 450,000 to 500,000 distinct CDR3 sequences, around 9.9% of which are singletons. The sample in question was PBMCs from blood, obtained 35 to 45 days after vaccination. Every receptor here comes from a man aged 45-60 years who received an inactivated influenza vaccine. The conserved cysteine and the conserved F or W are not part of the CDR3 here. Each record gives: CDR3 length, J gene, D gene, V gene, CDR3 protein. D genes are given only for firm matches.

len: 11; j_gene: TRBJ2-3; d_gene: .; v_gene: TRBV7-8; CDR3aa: ASNRGAADTQY
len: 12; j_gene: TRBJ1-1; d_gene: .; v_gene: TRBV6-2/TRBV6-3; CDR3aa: ASSPYTLNTEAF
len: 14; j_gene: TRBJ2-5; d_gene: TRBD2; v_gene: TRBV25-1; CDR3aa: ASSEFSGGDKKTQY
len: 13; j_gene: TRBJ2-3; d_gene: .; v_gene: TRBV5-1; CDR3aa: ASSFGGAGTDTQY
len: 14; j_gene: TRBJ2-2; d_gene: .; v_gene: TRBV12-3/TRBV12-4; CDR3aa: ASSLTGGANTGELF
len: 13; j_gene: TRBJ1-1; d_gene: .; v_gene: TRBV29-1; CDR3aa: SVAGGRDMNTEAF
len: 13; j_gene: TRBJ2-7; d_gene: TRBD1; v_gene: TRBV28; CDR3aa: ASSLRTGANYEQY
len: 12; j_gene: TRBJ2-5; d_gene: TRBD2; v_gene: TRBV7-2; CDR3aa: ASSFPSGSETQY
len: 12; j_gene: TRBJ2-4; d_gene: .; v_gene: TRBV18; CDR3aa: ASSPGGVKNIQY
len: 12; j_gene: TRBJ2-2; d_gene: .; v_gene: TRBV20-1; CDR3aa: SARPSGDTGELF
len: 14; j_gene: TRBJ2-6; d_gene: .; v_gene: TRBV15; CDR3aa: ATSRAGSSGANVLT
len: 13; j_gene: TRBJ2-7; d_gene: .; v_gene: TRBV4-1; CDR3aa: ASSRVGTAIYEQY
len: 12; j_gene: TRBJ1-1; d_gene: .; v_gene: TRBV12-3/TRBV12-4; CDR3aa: ASSLYSVRTEAF
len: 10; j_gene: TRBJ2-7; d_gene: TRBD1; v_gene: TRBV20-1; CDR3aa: RPGTGAYEQY
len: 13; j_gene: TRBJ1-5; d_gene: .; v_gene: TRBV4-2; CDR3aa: ASSQAQTSNQPQH
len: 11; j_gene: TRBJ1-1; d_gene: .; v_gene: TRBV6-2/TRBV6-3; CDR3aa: ASSFFGPGGAF
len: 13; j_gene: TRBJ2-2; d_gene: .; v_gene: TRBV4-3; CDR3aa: ASSQDNRNTGELF
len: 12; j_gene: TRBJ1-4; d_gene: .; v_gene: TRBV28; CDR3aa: ASSFWATNEKLF
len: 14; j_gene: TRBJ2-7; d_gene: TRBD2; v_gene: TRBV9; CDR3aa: ASSLGLAGGRGEQY
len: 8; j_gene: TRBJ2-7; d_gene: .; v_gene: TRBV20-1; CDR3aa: SATDYEQY
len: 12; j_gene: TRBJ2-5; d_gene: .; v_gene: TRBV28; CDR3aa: ASSLSSLGETQY
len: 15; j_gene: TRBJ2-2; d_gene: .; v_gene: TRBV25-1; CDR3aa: ASSDRPGNWNTGELF